The clone carrying this TCR beta chain was counted at least ten times. Its antigen remains unknown. TCRdb processed the 5' RACE reads anew with MiXCR; each CDR3 protein has one entry. The top ten hold about 6.9% of the sample, which has some 70,000 distinct CDR3 sequences, 4.5% seen once. Trimming removed 2 bases from V and 11 bases from J; junction bases left unmatched: 10. Germline CDR1 reads KGHDR; CDR2 reads SFDVKD. The CDR3 is 14 residues long. Libraries used 2 million unsorted PBMCs kept frozen in RNAlater. This sample was taken from a study of neurological immune-mediated disorders. Study conclusions and caveats: Falling below healthy controls, multiple sclerosis showed the least TCR clonal expansion, while HTLV-1-associated myelopathy showed the most.

V is TRBV24-1 and J is TRBJ1-1, with TRBD1 matching 7 bases. Sequencing input: PBMCs. The sequence was collected from a man between 25 and 39 years old with multiple sclerosis. This CDR3 reads CATSDSRNRGVAFF. The CDR3 DNA is TGTGCCACCAGTGATTCGAGAAACAGGGGTGTTGCTTTCTTT.